The clone carrying this TCR beta chain came up a few times. Its antigen is undetermined. One entry per CDR3 protein, called by TCRdb with MiXCR from the 5' RACE reads. The sample holds some 350,000 distinct CDR3 sequences, approximately 14% seen once. J lost 5 bases, V lost 3 bases, and 6 bases had no gene match. This CDR3 comprises 15 residues. Germline V gives CDR1 DFQATT, CDR2 SNEGSKA (reference sequence). These data belong to a study of CD8 T cells in ankylosing spondylitis. Overall study results and limits: A TCR beta motif made of eight highly homologous variants seemed typical of ankylosing spondylitis blood. According to the report, clones linked to the disease were significantly enriched in matched synovial fluid samples taken from ankylosing spondylitis patients.

Sequences were obtained from blood, either unsorted or a sorted T cell fraction (not recorded which). The receptor was derived from a male donor with ankylosing spondylitis or in good health (not recorded which). V usage is TRBV20-1 and J usage is TRBJ2-5; 13 bases are shared with TRBD2. CDR3 in amino acids: CSARALGLAGETQYF. DNA of the CDR3: TGCAGTGCTAGGGCCTTGGGACTAGCGGGGGAGACCCAGTACTTC.